The clone carrying this T cell receptor beta chain occurred a few times. Its antigen is not known. This specimen belongs to a study of CD8 T cells in ankylosing spondylitis. Overall study findings and caveats: Characteristic of ankylosing spondylitis blood, it appeared, was a TCR beta motif comprising roughly eight highly homologous variants. Certain motif variants had earlier been reported in reactive arthritis synovial fluid and blood. The study looked at matched synovial fluid samples from ankylosing spondylitis patients. Disease-linked clones were reported to be significantly enriched there. Within peripheral blood, clones linked to disease were CD8+ and relatively rare.

V lost 2 bases and J lost 10, with 8 bases in between. The length of the CDR3 is 12 residues. The germline V gene encodes CDR1 MNHEY and CDR2 SVGAGI. With molecular barcodes, quantitative 5'-RACE was used to make the TCR beta libraries. TCRdb recomputed calls from the 5' RACE reads with MiXCR, one row per CDR3 protein. The sample lists some 330,000 distinct CDR3 sequences; 7% to 9% were seen once. The V and J genes are TRBV6-5 and TRBJ2-2, with a possible D match to TRBD2 (5 bases). This TCR was recovered from a male donor with ankylosing spondylitis. Sequenced sample: blood, either unsorted or a sorted T cell fraction (not recorded which). The CDR3 sequence is CASSYRGEELFF. CDR3 nucleotides: TGTGCCAGCAGTTACCGGGGAGAGGAGCTGTTTTTT.